This T cell receptor beta chain was sequenced in a study of CD8+ T cells in alopecia areata. Overall study results and limits: Lesional scalp, especially alopecia totalis/universalis, showed higher clonality than normal scalp.

CD4+ and CD8+ T cells were sorted from PBMCs. Of note for this clone: Its antigen is still unknown.

Extraction of RNA preceded its reverse transcription into cDNA, which served as the sequencing template. The method was immunoSEQ multiplex PCR; TCRdb's version includes in-frame clones alone and lacks a portion of them. Of 100,000 to 150,000 clones in the sample, 55% to 65% are singletons; the top ten hold around 2.7%. Germline-derived CDR1 and CDR2 are SQVTM and ANQGSEA. Trimming took 5 bases from V and 0 from J, leaving 8 bases between them. This CDR3 contains 13 residues. This chain uses TRBV29-1 with TRBJ1-3; no reliable D call. The sequence came from a human donor in good health. Sequenced: CD4+ T cells sorted from blood. CDR3 coding DNA: TGCAGCGTTACAAGGGACTCTGGAAACACCATATATTTT. Translation: CSVTRDSGNTIYF.